The rows below give T cell receptor beta chains drawn from one sample of a study of T cell repertoires in cytomegalovirus infection. TCRdb reprocessed the reads via MiXCR and lists one record per CDR3 protein. The profile shows 200,000 to 300,000 distinct CDR3 sequences, 12% of them singletons. Sequenced sample: PBMCs. These receptors were collected from a human donor in good health (CMV status not recorded). Some clones in this sample may be carry-over from other donors' samples. Both conserved end residues are part of each CDR3. Each record gives: V gene, J gene, CDR3 length, CDR3 protein.

TRBV7-2,TRBJ2-3,16,CASSLGGQGPTDTQYF
TRBV19,TRBJ2-5,14,CASSQSGGRETQYF
TRBV28,TRBJ1-1,12,CASSYQNTEAFF
TRBV4-3,TRBJ2-7,13,CASSQRGGTEQYF
TRBV4-3,TRBJ2-2,13,CASAASLLGELFF
TRBV29-1,TRBJ2-1,13,CSFEASGYNEQFF
TRBV5-1,TRBJ2-1,16,CASSWSRGAPNNEQFF
TRBV20-1,TRBJ2-5,15,CSAMRGANLRESQYF
TRBV10-3,TRBJ2-4,16,CAISETGGLRKNIQYF
TRBV6-6,TRBJ1-1,17,CASSYAGQGADTLRAFF
TRBV20-1,TRBJ2-3,13,CSAREGARDTQYF